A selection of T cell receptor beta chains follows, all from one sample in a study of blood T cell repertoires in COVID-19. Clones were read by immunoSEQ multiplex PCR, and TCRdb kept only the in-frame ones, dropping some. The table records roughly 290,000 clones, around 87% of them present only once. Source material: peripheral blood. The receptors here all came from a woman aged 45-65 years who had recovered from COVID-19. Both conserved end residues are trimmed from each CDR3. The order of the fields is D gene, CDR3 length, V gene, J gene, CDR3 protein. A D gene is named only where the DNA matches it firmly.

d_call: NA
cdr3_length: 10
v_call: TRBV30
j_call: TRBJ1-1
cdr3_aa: AWSVARSEAF

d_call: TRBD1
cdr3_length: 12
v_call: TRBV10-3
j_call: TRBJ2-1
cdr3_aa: AISDVQGGDEQF

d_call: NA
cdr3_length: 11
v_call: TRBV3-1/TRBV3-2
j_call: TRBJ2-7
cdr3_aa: ASSQDLSNEQY

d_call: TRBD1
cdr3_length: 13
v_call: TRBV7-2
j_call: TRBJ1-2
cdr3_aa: ASSLRQGAERGYT

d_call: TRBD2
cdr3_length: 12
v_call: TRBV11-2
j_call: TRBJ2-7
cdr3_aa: ASSYVAGAYEQY

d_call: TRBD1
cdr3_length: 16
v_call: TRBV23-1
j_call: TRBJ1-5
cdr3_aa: ASSRVTGGREASQPQH

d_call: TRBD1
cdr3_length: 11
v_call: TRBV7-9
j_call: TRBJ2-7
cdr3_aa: ASLATGSYEQY

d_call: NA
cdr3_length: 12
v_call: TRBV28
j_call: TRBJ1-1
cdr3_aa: ASSLSGRRTEAF

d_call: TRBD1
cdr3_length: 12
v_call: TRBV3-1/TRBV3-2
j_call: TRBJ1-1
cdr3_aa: ASSLAQGDTEAF

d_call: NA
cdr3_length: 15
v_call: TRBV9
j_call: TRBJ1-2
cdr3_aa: ASSEDLPGQGGYGYT

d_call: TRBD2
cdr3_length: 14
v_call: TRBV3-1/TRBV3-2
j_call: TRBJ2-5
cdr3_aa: ASSQEAPSGGETQY

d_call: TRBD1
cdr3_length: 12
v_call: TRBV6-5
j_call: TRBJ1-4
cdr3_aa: ASRTTGGVQKLF

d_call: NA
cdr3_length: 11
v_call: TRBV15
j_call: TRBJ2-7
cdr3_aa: ATSIPLGGEQY

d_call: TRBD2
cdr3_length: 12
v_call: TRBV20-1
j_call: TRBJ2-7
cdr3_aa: SASPTSGNYEQY

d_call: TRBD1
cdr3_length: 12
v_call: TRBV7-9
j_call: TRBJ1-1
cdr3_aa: ASSTGQVNTEAF

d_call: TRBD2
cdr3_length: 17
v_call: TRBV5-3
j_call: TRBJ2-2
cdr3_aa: ARSFGAIILAIDTGELF

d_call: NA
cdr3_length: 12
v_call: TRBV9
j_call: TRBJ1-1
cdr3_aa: ASSPSWVGGEAF

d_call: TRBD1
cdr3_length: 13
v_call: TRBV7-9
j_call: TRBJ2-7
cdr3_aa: ASSYGQGAPYEQY

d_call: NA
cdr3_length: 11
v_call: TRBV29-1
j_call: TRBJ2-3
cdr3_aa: SVSGTYTDTQY

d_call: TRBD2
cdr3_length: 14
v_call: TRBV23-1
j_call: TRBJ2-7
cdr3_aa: ASPFGTRGRSGEQY

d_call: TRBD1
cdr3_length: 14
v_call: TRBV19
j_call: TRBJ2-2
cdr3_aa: ASSHRQGSNTGELF

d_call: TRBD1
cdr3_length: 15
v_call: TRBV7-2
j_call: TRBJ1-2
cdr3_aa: ASSLGTGGPPNYGYT

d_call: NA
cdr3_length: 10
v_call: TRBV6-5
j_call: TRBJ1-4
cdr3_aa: ASSSSGEKLF

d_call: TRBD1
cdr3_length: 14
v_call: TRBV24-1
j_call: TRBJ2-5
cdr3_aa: ATSEGARGLGETQY

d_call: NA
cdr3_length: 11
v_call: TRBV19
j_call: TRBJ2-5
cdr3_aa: ASSGGRQETQY

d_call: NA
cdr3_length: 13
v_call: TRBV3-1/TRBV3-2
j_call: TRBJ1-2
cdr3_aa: ASSPGRVSNYGYT

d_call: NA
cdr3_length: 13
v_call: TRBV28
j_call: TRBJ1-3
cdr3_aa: ASSLSYRSGNTIY

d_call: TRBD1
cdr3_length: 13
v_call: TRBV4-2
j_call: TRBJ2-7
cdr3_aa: ASSQGGTGSYEQY

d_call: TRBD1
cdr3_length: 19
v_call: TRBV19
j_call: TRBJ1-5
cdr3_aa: ASSIGVTGDFLRISNQPQH

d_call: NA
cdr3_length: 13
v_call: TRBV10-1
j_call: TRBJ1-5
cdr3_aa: ASIQGTWADQPQH

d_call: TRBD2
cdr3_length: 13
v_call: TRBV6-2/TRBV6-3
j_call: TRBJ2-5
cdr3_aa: ASSYQGTSKETQY

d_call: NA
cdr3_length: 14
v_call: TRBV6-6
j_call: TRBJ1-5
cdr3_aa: ASRPSRYTGNQPQH

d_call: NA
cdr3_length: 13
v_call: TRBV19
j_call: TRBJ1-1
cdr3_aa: ASSLPGAPNTEAF

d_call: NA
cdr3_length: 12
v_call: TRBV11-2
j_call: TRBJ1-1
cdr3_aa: ASSQQFRGTEAF

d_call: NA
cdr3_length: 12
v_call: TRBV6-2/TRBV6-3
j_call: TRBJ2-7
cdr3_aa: ASSYAAPGGEQY

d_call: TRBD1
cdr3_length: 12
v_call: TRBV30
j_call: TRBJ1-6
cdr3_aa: AWSVGQGNSPLH

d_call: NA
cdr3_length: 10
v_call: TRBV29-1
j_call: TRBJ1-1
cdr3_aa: SVDLGGTEAF

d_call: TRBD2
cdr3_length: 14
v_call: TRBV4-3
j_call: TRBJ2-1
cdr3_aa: ASSQDVASGNNEQF

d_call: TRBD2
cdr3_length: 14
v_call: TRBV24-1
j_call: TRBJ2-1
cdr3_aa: ATSEKLAGVSSEQF

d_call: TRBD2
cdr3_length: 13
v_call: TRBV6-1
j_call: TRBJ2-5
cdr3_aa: ASSEAVAGAETQY

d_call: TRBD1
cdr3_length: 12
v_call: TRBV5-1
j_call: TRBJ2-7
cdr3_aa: ASSPGTEVYEQY

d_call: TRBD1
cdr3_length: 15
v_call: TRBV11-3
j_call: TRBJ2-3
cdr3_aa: ASSTQYRGFGADTQY

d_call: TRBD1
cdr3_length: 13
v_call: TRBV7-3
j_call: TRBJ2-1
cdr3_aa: ASSLRQGVGNEQF

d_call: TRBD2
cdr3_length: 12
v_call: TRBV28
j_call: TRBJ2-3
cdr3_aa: ASTKAGGPRTQY

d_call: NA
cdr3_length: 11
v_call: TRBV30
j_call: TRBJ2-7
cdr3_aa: AWRHGSLNEQY